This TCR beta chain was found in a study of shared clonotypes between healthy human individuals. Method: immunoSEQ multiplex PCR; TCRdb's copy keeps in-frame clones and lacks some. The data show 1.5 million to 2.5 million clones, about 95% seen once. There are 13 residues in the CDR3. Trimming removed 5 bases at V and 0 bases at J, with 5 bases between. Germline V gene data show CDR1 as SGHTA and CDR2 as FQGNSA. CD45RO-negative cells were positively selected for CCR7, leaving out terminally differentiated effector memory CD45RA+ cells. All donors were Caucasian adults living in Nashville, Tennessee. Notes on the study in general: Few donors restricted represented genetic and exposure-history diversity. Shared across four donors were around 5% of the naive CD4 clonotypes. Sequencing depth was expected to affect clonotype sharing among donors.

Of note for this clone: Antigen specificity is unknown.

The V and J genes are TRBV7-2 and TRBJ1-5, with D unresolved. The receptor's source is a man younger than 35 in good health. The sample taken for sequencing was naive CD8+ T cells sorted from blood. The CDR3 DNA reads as TGTGCCAGCAGCGCGTATAGCAATCAGCCCCAGCATTTT. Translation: CASSAYSNQPQHF.